The following is a T cell receptor (beta chain) sequence with its context. The CDR3 contains 14 residues. Per the germline V gene, CDR1 is LNHDA and CDR2 is SQIVND (reference sequence). V lost 6 bases, J lost 0 bases, and 11 bases lay in between. Genomic DNA acted as the template from which TCR beta VDJ combination and CDR3 sequence profiling were carried out. MiXCR was run by TCRdb on the reads, yielding one entry per CDR3 protein. The sample includes 150,000 to 200,000 distinct CDR3 sequences, over 70% seen only once; the top ten take approximately 48%. The sample belongs to a study of CD8+CD57+ T cells in acquired aplastic anemia. Across the whole study: Mean yield of DNA from sorted CD4+ and CD8+ cells was approximately 3 ug.

Sequencing was done on patients that had shown CD8+CD57+ cell expansion by flow cytometry. The patients, all of them, had severe acquired aplastic anemia. The clonotype originates from a human donor with aplastic anemia. The rearrangement links TRBV19 to TRBJ1-1, with D uncertain. Input material: sorted CD4+, CD8+, or CD8+CD57+ T cells (not recorded which) from PBMCs. This CDR3 is CASRKDGVNTEAFF. CDR3 coding DNA: TGTGCCAGTAGGAAGGACGGTGTGAACACTGAAGCTTTCTTT.